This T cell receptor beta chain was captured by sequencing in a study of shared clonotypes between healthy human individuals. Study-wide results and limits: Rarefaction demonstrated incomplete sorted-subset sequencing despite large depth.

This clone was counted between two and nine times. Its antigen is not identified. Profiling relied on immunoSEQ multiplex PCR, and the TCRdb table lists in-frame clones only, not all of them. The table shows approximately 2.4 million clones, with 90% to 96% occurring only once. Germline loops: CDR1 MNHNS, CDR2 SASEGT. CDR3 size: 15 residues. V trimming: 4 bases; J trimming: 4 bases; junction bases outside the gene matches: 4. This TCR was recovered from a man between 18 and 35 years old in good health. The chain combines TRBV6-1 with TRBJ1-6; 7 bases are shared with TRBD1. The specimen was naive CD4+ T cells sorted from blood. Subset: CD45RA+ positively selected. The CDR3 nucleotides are TGTGCCAGCAGTGGACAGGGCTCTTATAATTCACCCCTCCACTTT. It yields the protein CASSGQGSYNSPLHF.